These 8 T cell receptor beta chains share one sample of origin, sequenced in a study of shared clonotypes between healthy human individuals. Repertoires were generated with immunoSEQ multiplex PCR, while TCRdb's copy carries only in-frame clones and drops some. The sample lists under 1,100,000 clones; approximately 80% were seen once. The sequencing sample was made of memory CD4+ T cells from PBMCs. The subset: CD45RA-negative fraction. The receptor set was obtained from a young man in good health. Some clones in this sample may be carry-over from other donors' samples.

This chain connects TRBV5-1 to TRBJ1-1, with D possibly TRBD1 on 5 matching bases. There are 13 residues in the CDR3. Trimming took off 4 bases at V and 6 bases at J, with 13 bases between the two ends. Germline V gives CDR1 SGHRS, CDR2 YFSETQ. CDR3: CASSPTQTAEAFF. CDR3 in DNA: TGCGCCAGCAGCCCCACCCAGACAGCTGAAGCTTTCTTT. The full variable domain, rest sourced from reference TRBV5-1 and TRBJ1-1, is KAGVTQTPRYLIKTRGQQVTLSCSPISGHRSVSWYQQTPGQGLQFLFEYFSETQRNKGNFPGRFSGRQFSNSRSEMNVSTLELGDSALYLCASSPTQTAEAFFGQGTRLTVV.

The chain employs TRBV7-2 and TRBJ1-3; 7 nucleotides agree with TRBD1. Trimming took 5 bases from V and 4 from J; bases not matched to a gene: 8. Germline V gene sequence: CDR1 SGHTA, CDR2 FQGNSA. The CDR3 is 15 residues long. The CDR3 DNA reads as TGTGCCAGCAGCGTACCATGGACAGGAGGAAACACCATATATTTT. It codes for CASSVPWTGGNTIYF.

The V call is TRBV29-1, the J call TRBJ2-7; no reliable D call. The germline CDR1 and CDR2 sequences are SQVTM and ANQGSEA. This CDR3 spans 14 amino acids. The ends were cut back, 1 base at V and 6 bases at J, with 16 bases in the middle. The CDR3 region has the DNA TGCAGCGTTGAAGTGGCAGGTGAGCGTCGCGAGCAGTACTTC. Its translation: CSVEVAGERREQYF.

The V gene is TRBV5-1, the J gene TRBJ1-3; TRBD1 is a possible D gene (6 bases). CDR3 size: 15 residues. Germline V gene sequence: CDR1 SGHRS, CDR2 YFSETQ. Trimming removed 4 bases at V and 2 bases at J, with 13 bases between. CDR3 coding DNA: TGCGCCAGCAGCATTGGACAGATCCCTGGAAACACCATATATTTT. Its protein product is CASSIGQIPGNTIYF.

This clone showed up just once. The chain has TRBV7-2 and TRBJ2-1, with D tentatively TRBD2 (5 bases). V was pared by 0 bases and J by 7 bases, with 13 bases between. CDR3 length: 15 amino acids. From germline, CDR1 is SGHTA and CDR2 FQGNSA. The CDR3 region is CASSLALPGKNEQFF. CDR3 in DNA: TGTGCCAGCAGCTTAGCGTTGCCGGGGAAGAATGAGCAGTTCTTC. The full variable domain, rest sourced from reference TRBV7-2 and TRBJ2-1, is GAGVSQSPSNKVTEKGKDVELRCDPISGHTALYWYRQSLGQGLEFLIYFQGNSAPDKSGLPSDRFSAERTGGSVSTLTIQRTQQEDSAVYLCASSLALPGKNEQFFGPGTRLTVL.

The CDR3 loop is CSAGDSYEQYF. The CDR3, as DNA: TGCAGCGCTGGAGACTCCTACGAGCAGTACTTC. This chain uses TRBV29-1 with TRBJ2-7; D not resolved. Trimming shortened V by 7 bases and J by 0 bases, and 7 bases separated the two germline ends. The CDR3 runs 11 residues. Germline V gene sequence: CDR1 SQVTM, CDR2 ANQGSEA.

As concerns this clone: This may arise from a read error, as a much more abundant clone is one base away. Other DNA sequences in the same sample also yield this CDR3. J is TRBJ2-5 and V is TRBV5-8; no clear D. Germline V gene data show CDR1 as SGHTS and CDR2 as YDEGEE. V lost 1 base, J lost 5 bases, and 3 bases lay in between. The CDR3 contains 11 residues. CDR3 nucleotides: TGTGCCAGCAGCTTGTTGGAGACCCAGTACTTC. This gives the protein CASSLLETQYF.

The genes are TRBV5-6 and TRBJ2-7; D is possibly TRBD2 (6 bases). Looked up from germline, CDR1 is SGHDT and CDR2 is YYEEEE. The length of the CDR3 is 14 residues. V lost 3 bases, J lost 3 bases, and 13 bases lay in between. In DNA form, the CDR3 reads TGTGCCAGCAGCTCGTTGCGGGGACGCTACGAGCAGTACTTC. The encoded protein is CASSSLRGRYEQYF.